This T cell receptor delta chain stems from a study of gamma-delta T cells after stem cell transplantation. TCRdb called clones anew from the RT-PCR reads with CATT. The table has around 16,000 delta-chain clones, almost 9.5% seen once. Deletions cut 0 bases from V and 5 bases from J, with 12 bases between. The CDR3 totals 14 residues. Germline V gives CDR1 GEAIGNYY, CDR2 EKD. This chain links TRDV2 with TRDJ1; TRDD3 is a possible D gene (6 bases). The sequence was collected from a human donor. It is not recorded whose cells these are; they may come from a transplant donor. The sequenced material came from gamma-delta T cells. Here the CDR3 reads CACDTVRLGDKLIF. Here the CDR3 DNA reads TGTGCCTGTGACACCGTCCGTCTGGGGGATAAACTCATCTTT.